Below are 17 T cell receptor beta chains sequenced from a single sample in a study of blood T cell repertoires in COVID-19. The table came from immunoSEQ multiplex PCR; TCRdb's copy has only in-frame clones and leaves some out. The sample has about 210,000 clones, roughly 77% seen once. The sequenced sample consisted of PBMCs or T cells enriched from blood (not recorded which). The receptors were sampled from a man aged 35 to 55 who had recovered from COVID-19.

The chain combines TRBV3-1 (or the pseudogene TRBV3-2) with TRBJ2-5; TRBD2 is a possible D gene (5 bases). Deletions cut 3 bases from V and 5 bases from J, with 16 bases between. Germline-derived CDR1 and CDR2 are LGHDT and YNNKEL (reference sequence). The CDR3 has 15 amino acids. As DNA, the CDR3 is TGTGCCAGCAGCCAGTCCGGACTCGAGGTCGAGACCCAGTACTTC. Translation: CASSQSGLEVETQYF.

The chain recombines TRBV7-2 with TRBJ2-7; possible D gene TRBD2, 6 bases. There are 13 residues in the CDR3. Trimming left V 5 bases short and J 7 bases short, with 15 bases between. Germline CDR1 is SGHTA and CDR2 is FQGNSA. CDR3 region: CASSPGGYEEQYF. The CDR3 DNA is TGTGCCAGCAGCCCAGGAGGGTACGAAGAGCAGTACTTC.

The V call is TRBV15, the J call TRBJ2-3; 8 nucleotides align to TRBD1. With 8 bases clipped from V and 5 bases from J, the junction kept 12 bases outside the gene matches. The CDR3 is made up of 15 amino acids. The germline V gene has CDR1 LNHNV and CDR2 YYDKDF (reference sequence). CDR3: CATLRGGTGRDTQYF. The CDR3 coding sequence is TGTGCCACCCTCAGGGGCGGGACAGGTCGAGATACGCAGTATTTT.

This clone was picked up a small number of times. CDR3 sequence reads: CATSSSGNNEQFF. DNA of the CDR3: TGTGCCACATCCTCCAGCGGAAACAATGAGCAGTTCTTC. The V call is TRBV21-1, the J call TRBJ2-1; the D call in the table, TRBD2, was not verified against the DNA. TRBV21-1 is a pseudogene locus. The CDR3 runs to 13 residues.

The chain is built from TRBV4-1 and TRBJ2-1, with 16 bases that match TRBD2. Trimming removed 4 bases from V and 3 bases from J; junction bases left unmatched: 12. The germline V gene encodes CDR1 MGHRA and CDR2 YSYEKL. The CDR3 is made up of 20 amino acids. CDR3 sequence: CASSRLGTSGRVPFYNEQFF. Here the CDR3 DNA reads TGCGCCAGCAGCCGATTAGGGACTAGCGGGAGGGTCCCTTTCTACAATGAGCAGTTCTTC.

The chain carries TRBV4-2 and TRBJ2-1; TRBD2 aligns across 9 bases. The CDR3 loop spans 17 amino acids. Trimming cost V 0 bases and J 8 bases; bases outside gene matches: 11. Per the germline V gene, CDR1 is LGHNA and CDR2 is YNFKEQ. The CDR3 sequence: CASSQEGTSLSTDEQFF. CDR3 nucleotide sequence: TGTGCCAGCAGCCAAGAGGGGACTAGCCTTTCAACAGATGAGCAGTTCTTC.

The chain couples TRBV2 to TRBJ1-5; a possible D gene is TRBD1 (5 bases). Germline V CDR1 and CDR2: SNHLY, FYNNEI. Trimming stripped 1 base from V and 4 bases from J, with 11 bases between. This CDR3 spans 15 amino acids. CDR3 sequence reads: CASSEEGYLNQPQHF. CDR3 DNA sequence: TGTGCCAGCAGTGAAGAGGGGTACCTTAATCAGCCCCAGCATTTT.

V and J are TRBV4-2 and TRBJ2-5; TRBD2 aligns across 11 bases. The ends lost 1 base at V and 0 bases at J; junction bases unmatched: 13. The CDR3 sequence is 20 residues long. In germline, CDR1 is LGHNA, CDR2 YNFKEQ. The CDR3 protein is CASSQVRTSGSEAYQETQYF. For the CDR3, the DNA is TGTGCCAGCAGCCAAGTTCGCACTAGCGGGAGCGAGGCGTACCAAGAGACCCAGTACTTC.

CDR3 in amino acids: CASSEGGHTQYF. In DNA, the CDR3 is TGCGCCAGCAGTGAGGGAGGTCATACGCAGTATTTT. V usage is TRBV10-2 and J usage is TRBJ2-3, with D tentatively TRBD2 (5 bases). Germline CDR1 reads WSHSY; CDR2 reads SAAADI. V gave up 2 bases and J gave up 7 bases, with 7 bases separating them. This CDR3 comprises 12 residues.

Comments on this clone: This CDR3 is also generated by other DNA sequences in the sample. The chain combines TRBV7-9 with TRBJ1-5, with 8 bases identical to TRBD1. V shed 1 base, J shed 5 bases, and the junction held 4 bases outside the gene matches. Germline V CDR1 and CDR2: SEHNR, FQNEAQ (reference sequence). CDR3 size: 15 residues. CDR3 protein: CASSLGTGTDQPQHF. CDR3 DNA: TGTGCCAGCAGCTTAGGGACAGGGACGGATCAGCCCCAGCATTTT.

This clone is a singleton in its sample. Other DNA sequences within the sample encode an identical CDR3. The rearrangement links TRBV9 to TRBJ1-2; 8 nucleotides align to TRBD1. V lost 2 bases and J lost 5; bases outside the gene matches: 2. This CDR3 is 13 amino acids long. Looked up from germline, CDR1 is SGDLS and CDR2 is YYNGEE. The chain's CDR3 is CASSVTGDYGYTF. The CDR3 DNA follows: TGTGCCAGCAGCGTGACAGGGGATTATGGCTACACCTTC.

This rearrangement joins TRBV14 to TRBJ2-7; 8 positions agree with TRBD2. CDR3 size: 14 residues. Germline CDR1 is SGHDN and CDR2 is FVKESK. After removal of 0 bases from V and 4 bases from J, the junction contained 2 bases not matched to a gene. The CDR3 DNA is TGTGCCAGCAGCCAAGATGGGACTAGATACGAGCAGTACTTC. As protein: CASSQDGTRYEQYF.

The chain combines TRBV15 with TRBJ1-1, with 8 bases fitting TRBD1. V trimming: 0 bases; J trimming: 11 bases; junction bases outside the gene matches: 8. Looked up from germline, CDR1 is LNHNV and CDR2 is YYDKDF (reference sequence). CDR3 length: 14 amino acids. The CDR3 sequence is CATSRDRTGPLAFF. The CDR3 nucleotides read TGTGCCACCAGCAGAGATCGGACAGGGCCTCTCGCTTTCTTT.

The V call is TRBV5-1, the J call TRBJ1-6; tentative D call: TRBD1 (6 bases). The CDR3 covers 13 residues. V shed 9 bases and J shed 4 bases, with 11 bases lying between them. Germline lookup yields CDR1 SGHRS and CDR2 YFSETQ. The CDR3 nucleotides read TGCGCCAACACACAGGGATATAATTCACCCCTCCACTTT. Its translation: CANTQGYNSPLHF.

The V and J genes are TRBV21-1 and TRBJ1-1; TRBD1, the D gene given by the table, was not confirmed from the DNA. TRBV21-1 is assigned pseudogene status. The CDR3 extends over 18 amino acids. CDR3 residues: CASTPARDRGEWDTEAFF. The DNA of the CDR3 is TGTGCCAGCACCCCAGCCCGGGACAGGGGAGAATGGGACACTGAAGCTTTCTTT.

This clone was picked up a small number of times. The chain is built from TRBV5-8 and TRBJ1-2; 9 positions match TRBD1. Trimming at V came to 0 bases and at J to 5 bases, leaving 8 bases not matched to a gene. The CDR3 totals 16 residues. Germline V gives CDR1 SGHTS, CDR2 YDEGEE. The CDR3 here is CASSLVFTGGAYGYTF. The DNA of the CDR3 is TGTGCCAGCAGCTTGGTATTCACAGGGGGCGCGTATGGCTACACCTTC.

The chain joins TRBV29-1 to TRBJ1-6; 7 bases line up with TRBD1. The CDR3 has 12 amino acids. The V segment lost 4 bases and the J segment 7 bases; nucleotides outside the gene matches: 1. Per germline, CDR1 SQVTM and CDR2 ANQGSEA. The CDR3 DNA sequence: TGCAGCGTTGCAGGGGGAAATTCACCCCTCCACTTT. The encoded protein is CSVAGGNSPLHF. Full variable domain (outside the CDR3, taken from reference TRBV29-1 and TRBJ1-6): SAVISQKPSRDICQRGTSLTIQCQVDSQVTMMFWYRQQPGQSLTLIATANQGSEATYESGFVIDKFPISRPNLTFSTLTVSNMSPEDSSIYLCSVAGGNSPLHFGNGTRLTVT.